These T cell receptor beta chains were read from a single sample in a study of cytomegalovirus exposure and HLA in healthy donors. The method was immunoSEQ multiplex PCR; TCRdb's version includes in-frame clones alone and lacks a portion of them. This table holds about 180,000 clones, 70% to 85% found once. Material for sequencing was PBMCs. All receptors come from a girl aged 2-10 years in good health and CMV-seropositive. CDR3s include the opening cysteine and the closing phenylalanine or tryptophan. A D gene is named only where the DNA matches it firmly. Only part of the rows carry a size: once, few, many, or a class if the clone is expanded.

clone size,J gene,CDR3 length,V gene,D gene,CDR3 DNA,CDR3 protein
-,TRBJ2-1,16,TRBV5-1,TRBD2,TGCGCCAGCAGCTTTTTTAGCGGGAGGACATACAATGAGCAGTTCTTC,CASSFFSGRTYNEQFF
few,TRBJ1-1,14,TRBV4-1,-,TGCGCCAGCAGCCACCAACAGGGAATTACTGAAGCTTTCTTT,CASSHQQGITEAFF
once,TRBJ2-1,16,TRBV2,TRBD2,TGTGCCAGCACCCGTCTAGCGGCCCGAGCCTACAATGAGCAGTTCTTC,CASTRLAARAYNEQFF
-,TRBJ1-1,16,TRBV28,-,TGTGCCAGCAGCACATCCGGGTGGCAGATGAACACTGAAGCTTTCTTT,CASSTSGWQMNTEAFF
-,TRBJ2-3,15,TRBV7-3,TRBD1,TGTGCCAGCAGCTTTGAGAGGGGGCGCACAGATACGCAGTATTTT,CASSFERGRTDTQYF
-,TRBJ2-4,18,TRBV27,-,TGTGCCAGCAGTTTTAATTGGGGGCCTGAGTCAGCCAAAAACATTCAGTACTTC,CASSFNWGPESAKNIQYF
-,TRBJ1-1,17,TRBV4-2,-,TGTGCCAGCAGCCAGAAAGGGGGGGGCGAGGGGAACACTGAAGCTTTCTTT,CASSQKGGGEGNTEAFF
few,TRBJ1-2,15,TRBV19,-,TGTGCCAGTAGTATCTATTCAGGGAAAAGGGCTGGCTACACCTTC,CASSIYSGKRAGYTF
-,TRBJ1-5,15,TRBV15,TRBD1,TGTGCCACCACGGAGGGACAGGGGTTGGGGCAGCCCCAGCATTTT,CATTEGQGLGQPQHF
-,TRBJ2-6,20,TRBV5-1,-,TGCGCCAGCAGATTAGACGGGAACGGCCTTAGGGAAACTGGGGCCAACGTCCTGACTTTC,CASRLDGNGLRETGANVLTF
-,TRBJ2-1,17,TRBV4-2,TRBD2,TGTGCCAGCAGCCAAGGCCTAGCGGGAGGGGTCTACAATGAGCAGTTCTTC,CASSQGLAGGVYNEQFF
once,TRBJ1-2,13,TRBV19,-,TGTGCCAGTAGTATATTAGCTAACTATGGCTACACCTTC,CASSILANYGYTF
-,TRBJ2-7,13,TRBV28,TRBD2,TGTGCCATCTCGACTAGCGGGAGCTACGAGCAGTACTTC,CAISTSGSYEQYF
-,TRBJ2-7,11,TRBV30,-,TGTGCCTGGAGTTCAAAGAACGAGCAGTACTTC,CAWSSKNEQYF
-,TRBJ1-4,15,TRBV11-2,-,TGTGCCAGCAGCTTATCCGGGGTGGCGAATGAAAAACTGTTTTTT,CASSLSGVANEKLFF
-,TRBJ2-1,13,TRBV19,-,TGTGCCACAAAAAAGACACAGCACAATGAGCAGTTCTTC,CATKKTQHNEQFF
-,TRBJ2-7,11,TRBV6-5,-,TGTGCCAGCACCTACTATCACGAGCAGTACTTC,CASTYYHEQYF
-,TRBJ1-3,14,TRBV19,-,TGTGCCAGTAGTCCCGGGGGGACTGGAAACACCATATATTTT,CASSPGGTGNTIYF
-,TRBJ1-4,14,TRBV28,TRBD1,TGTGCCAGCAGGACGGACAGGGGTAGAGAAAAACTGTTTTTT,CASRTDRGREKLFF
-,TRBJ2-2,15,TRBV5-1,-,TGCGCCAGCAGCTTGGCAGGGATCGGGACCGGGGAGCTGTTTTTT,CASSLAGIGTGELFF
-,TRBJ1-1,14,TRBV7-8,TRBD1,TGTGCCAGCAGCCCCGACAGGGGCAGGACTGAAGCTTTCTTT,CASSPDRGRTEAFF
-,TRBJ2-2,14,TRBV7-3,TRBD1,TGTGCCAGCAGCGAACAGGGGAACGTCGGGGAGCTGTTTTTT,CASSEQGNVGELFF
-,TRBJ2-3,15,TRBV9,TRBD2,TGTGCCAGCAGCCCCTGGCTAGCGGGGAAGGATACGCAGTATTTT,CASSPWLAGKDTQYF
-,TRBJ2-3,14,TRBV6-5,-,TGTGCCAGCAGTTACGGCAGGGACACAGATACGCAGTATTTT,CASSYGRDTDTQYF
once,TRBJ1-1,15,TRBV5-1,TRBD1,TGCGCCAGCAGCTTGAGTACAGGGGGTAACACTGAAGCTTTCTTT,CASSLSTGGNTEAFF
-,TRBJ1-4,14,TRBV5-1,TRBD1,TGCGCCAGCAGCTTGGAGGACAGGGGTGAAAAACTGTTTTTT,CASSLEDRGEKLFF
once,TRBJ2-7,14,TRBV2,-,TGTGCCACCAGGAGGGCCCTCGTGTCCTACGAGCAGTACTTC,CATRRALVSYEQYF
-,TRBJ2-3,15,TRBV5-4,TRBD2,TGTGCCAGCAGCCTTATAGCGGGAGCAGCAGATACGCAGTATTTT,CASSLIAGAADTQYF
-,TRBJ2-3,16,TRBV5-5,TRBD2,TGTGCCAGCTCGGGGGGGGGCAGGGGTCCCACAGATACGCAGTATTTT,CASSGGGRGPTDTQYF
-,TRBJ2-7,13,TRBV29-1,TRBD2,TGCAGCGTTGTCACTAGCGGAACCTACGAGCAGTACTTC,CSVVTSGTYEQYF
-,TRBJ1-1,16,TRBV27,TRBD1,TGTGCCAGCAAGGCTGGGACAGGGGAATTGAACACTGAAGCTTTCTTT,CASKAGTGELNTEAFF
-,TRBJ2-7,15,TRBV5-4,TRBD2,TGTGCCAGCAGCTTGTACCGGGGGGGCCGCAACGAGCAGTACTTC,CASSLYRGGRNEQYF
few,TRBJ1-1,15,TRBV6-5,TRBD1,TGTGCCAGCACTAAAAGACCAACAGGGGACACTGAAGCTTTCTTT,CASTKRPTGDTEAFF
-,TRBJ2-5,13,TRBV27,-,TGTGCCAGCAGTTTATCGGAGAGAGAGACCCAGTACTTC,CASSLSERETQYF
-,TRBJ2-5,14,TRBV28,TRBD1,TGTGCCAGCAGCCCCACAGGGGACCAAGAGACCCAGTACTTC,CASSPTGDQETQYF
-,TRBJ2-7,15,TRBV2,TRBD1,TGTGCCAGCAGTGAACCCTGGACAGGGAACTACGAGCAGTACTTC,CASSEPWTGNYEQYF
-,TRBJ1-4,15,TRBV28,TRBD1,TGTGCCAGCAGTTTCCAAACGACAGGGTTGGAAAAACTGTTTTTT,CASSFQTTGLEKLFF
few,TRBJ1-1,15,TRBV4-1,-,TGCGCCAGCAGCCAAGGACCCAGGATAAACACTGAAGCTTTCTTT,CASSQGPRINTEAFF
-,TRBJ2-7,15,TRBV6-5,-,TGTGCCAGCAGTTACTCTGTTTCTGAGGGTTACGAGCAGTACTTC,CASSYSVSEGYEQYF
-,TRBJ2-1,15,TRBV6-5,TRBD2,TGTGCCACAGTGGTAGCGGGAGGGCCCTACAATGAGCAGTTCTTC,CATVVAGGPYNEQFF
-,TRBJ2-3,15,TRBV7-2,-,TGTGCCAGCAGCTTGGTTCGGGAGCGGGTAGATACGCAGTATTTT,CASSLVRERVDTQYF
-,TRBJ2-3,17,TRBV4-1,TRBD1,TGCGCCAGCAGCCAAGGACAGGGGGTGGGGGGCACAGATACGCAGTATTTT,CASSQGQGVGGTDTQYF
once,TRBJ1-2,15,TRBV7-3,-,TGTGCCAGCAGACGAAATGGAGCAGGGGACTATGGCTACACCTTC,CASRRNGAGDYGYTF
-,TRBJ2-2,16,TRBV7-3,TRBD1,TGTGCCAGCAGCCCTCAAACAGGGGGCATTACCGGGGAGCTGTTTTTT,CASSPQTGGITGELFF
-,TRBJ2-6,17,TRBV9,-,TGTGCCAGCAGCGTTGGCCGACAGACCTCTGGGGCCAACGTCCTGACTTTC,CASSVGRQTSGANVLTF
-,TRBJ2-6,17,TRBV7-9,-,TGTGCCAGCAGCAGTCGGACGGGGATCTCTGGGGCCAACGTCCTGACTTTC,CASSSRTGISGANVLTF
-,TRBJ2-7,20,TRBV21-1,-,TGTGCCAGCAGCAAAGCGGTTGGTGGGGCAGGGTTCAGGTGCTCCTACGAGCAGTACTTC,CASSKAVGGAGFRCSYEQYF
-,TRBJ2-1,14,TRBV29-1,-,TGCAGCGCCTTAACCCCCCGGTCCTACAATGAGCAGTTCTTC,CSALTPRSYNEQFF
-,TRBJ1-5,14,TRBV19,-,TGTGCCCTTTCTCCGCGGTATAGCAATCAGCCCCAGCATTTT,CALSPRYSNQPQHF
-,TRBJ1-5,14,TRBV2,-,TGTGCCAGCAGTGAGTCCCATAGCAATCAGCCCCAGCATTTT,CASSESHSNQPQHF
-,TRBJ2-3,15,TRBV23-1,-,TGCGCCAGCAGTCATACAGGGAAAATGTGGGGGACGCAGTATTTT,CASSHTGKMWGTQYF
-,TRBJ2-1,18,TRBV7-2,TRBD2,TGTGCCAGCAGCTTAGTAGTAAGCGGGGGGGCGAGAGTTAATGAGCAGTTCTTC,CASSLVVSGGARVNEQFF